This is a list of T cell receptor beta chains from one sample in a study. TCRdb recomputed calls from the 5' RACE reads with MiXCR, one row per CDR3 protein. In the table there are some 44,000 distinct CDR3 sequences, around 30% of which are singletons. The sample was tumor-infiltrating memory CD4+ T cells sorted from the breast tumor. Every receptor here comes from a female donor with breast cancer. The CDR3 runs from the conserved cysteine through the conserved F or W. A D gene is named only where the DNA matches it firmly. Part of the rows lack a size; the others show once, few, many or a class for expanded clones.

D	size	V	J	CDR3	DNA
.	.	TRBV27	TRBJ2-7	CASSTLSGQGLNEQYF	TGTGCCAGCAGTACTTTATCGGGCCAGGGGCTGAACGAGCAGTACTTC
.	.	TRBV5-1	TRBJ2-2	CASRPDGNTGELFF	TGCGCCAGCAGGCCCGATGGTAACACCGGGGAGCTGTTTTTT
TRBD2	.	TRBV7-9	TRBJ2-2	CASSPTGLAGVNTGELFF	TGTGCCAGCAGCCCTACGGGACTAGCGGGAGTCAACACCGGGGAGCTGTTTTTT
TRBD2	few	TRBV29-1	TRBJ2-3	CSAGLAGVADTQYF	TGCAGCGCTGGGTTAGCGGGAGTGGCAGATACGCAGTATTTT
TRBD1	few	TRBV27	TRBJ2-4	CASSLRGQAYGHIQYF	TGTGCCAGCAGTTTACGTGGACAGGCATATGGACACATTCAGTACTTC
.	few	TRBV7-2	TRBJ2-7	CASSFGRSYEQYF	TGTGCCAGCAGCTTCGGTCGCTCCTACGAGCAGTACTTC
TRBD1	.	TRBV20-1	TRBJ1-1	CSATGDAEAFF	TGCAGTGCAACAGGGGATGCTGAAGCTTTCTTT
.	few	TRBV24-1	TRBJ2-3	CATSSRDGDWDTQYF	TGTGCCACCAGTTCGCGGGACGGTGACTGGGATACGCAGTATTTT
.	.	TRBV2	TRBJ2-7	CASSTGSTYEQYF	TGTGCCAGCAGTACCGGGTCTACCTACGAGCAGTACTTC
TRBD1	.	TRBV12-3/TRBV12-4	TRBJ2-6	CASNLSGGGKNVLTF	TGTGCCAGCAATTTATCAGGGGGCGGGAAAAACGTCCTGACTTTC